The source of this T cell receptor beta chain is a study of shared clonotypes between healthy human individuals (dated by TCRdb to 2020 to 2021). For the study in its entirety: The cohort included a few men and two women between 18 and 49 years of age. Per donor, three plates each were used for CD4 naive and CD4 memory, two for CD8 naive, and one for CD8 memory. To estimate repertoire size and how much clonotypes are shared between individuals, the study performed deep sequencing of blood TCR repertoires from about 5 healthy adults. Different laboratories and diverse techniques were used to prepare libraries and sequence TCR repertoires, to increase sequencing depth and limit assay-specific biases. Between about 0.8 and 9 billion PBMCs per donor were obtained by leukapheresis.

Using the deep immunoSEQ assay, TCR CDR3 regions were amplified from genomic DNA by multiplex PCR. Extracted genomic DNA from each cell subset was distributed evenly across all wells of several immunoSEQ 96-well plates, and each plate was treated as a replicate. For sorted subsets, 200 to 250 ng of genomic DNA, equivalent to 25,000 to 30,000 T cell genomes, went into each replicate PCR. Purified libraries were quantified with a Qubit 3.0 fluorometer, sized on a Bioanalyzer 2100, and re-quantified with the KAPA Library Quantification kit. Every immunoSEQ 96-well plate was sequenced on a dedicated single-read 150-cycle Illumina NextSeq 550 flow cell. The source study handled its data this way. Because only junctional sequences without quality scores were contained in the immunoSEQ output, filtering matching that applied to full-length reads could not be performed. To assign V/J genes and CDR3, sequences were annotated against IMGT germline references using PyIR, a Python wrapper for IgBLAST v1.9. Reads were removed for weak V/J assignments (E-value above 1e-6), missing CDR3, stop codons, out-of-frame junctions, or ambiguous translated residues. V3J clonotypes were defined as sequences sharing an identical inferred V gene, J gene, and CDR3 amino acid sequence. Percentage overlap between repertoires was computed as shared unique clonotypes divided by the size of the smaller repertoire. Repertoire richness was assessed with RTK rarefaction, the Chao1 estimator, and Recon v2.1 estimates of unobserved clonotypes. Generation probabilities were computed with OLGA for all TCRbeta clonotypes obtained by the gDNA method from a handful of donors. The table comes from immuneACCESS by way of TCRdb, which keeps in-frame sequences with V and J called. Part of the clones is missing from these tables; in studies checked, under half for an unresolved V gene and the rest for unknown reasons. The V and J calls and clone size were taken over from that table, and D and trimming were inferred from the DNA. The sample records about 2.4 million clones, just over 90% of which are singletons. Jointly, the top ten make up around 0.14% of the sample.

CDR1 MDHEN and CDR2 SYDVKM were looked up in the germline V gene. The CDR3 runs 19 amino acids, cysteine and phenylalanine included. CDR3 DNA is the only sequence kept; it has 57 bases, read in frame from the first base. Trimming removed 3 bases from V and 1 base from J, leaving 22 bases between the germline ends. This clone appeared a single time. Its recognized antigen is unknown. Base qualities are not provided; no much larger clone lies one nucleotide away. The donors were healthy, HIV-negative adults who had no recently reported acute infections or vaccinations. Only Caucasian adults living in Nashville, Tennessee, USA were represented among the donors. CD4+ T cells were enriched by magnetic negative selection; naive cells were then positively selected on CD45RA, and the negative fraction formed the memory subset. Blood was obtained by leukapheresis, after which PBMCs were separated by Ficoll-Histopaque density gradient centrifugation and cryopreserved in liquid nitrogen vapor phase. Purity and quantity of every magnetically sorted T cell population were checked by analytical flow cytometry. From each sorted fraction, genomic DNA was isolated and quantified by UV absorbance on a Nanodrop 2000c.

On the study overall, not on this receptor specifically: Sampling was restricted to blood, and TCR repertoires in tissues likely differ from the TCR repertoires found in blood. Naive subsets generally had larger estimated clonotype richness than memory subsets. Across four donors, about 5.2% of naive CD4, around 3.3% of naive CD8, around 2.1% of memory CD4, and around 0.4% of memory CD8 clonotypes were shared. Compared with non-shared clonotypes, clonotypes shared by all four sorted-subset donors had higher generation probabilities. Pairwise subsampling indicated that sequencing depth was expected to affect the degree of clonotype sharing among donors. The small number of donors limited the genetic and exposure-history diversity represented. Rarefaction of sorted-subset datasets indicated incomplete sequencing despite the large sequencing depth.

This clonotype originated in a man aged 18 to 29 in good health. The V gene is TRBV28 and the J gene is TRBJ1-5; 6 matching bases give a weak D call of TRBD1. Sequenced sample: naive CD4+ T cells sorted from blood. This sample's cell subset or site label indicates: CD45RA+ positively selected. The DNA sequence is TGTGCCAGCAGTTTTTACGATCTGGGGGCGAGAACGAGCAATCAGCCCCAGCATTTT. This gives the protein CASSFYDLGARTSNQPQHF.